The text below deals with one TCR beta chain. Its antigen is undetermined. This sample is part of a study of shared clonotypes between healthy human individuals. Study-level findings and limits: The sole specimen, blood, was sampled, and tissue repertoires likely differ.

In the original workflow: Filtering of immunoSEQ junctional sequences could not match full-length read filtering. Here immunoSEQ multiplex PCR was the method, and the copy in TCRdb shows in-frame clones only, minus some. Clone size and V and J calls were adopted from that table, with D and trimming inferred from the DNA. The repertoire holds 190,000 or so clones, roughly 70% seen once, with around 9.3% in the top ten. The donors, healthy adults who were HIV-negative, had experienced no recent acute infections or vaccinations. The source material was memory CD4+ T cells sorted from blood. Sample subset: CD45RA-negative fraction. The receptor's source is a man between 25 and 39 years old in good health.

As DNA, the CDR3 is TGCGCCAGCAGCTTGGCGGAGCAGCGGTACACCGGGGAGCTGTTTTTT. It yields the protein CASSLAEQRYTGELFF. The chain couples TRBV5-1 to TRBJ2-2; possibly TRBD2 for D (5 bases). CDR1 and CDR2 from the germline V gene are SGHRS and YFSETQ. V lost 0 bases and J lost 3, with 12 bases in between. The CDR3 length is 16 residues. Together with reference TRBV5-1 and TRBJ2-2, the CDR3 gives the full variable domain: KAGVTQTPRYLIKTRGQQVTLSCSPISGHRSVSWYQQTPGQGLQFLFEYFSETQRNKGNFPGRFSGRQFSNSRSEMNVSTLELGDSALYLCASSLAEQRYTGELFFGEGSRLTVL.